The entry below describes one T cell receptor (beta chain). Its antigen remains unidentified. Pooling covered second doses at about 4 or about 12 weeks. Libraries were prepared by immunoSEQ multiplex PCR; TCRdb keeps only in-frame clonotypes and omits some of them. The sample shows roughly 86,000 clones, approximately 81% of them seen only once. These data come from a study of T cell responses to AZD1222 COVID-19 vaccine. Germline V gene data show CDR1 as GTSNPN and CDR2 as SVGIG (reference sequence). This CDR3 is built from 12 residues. Trimming stripped 7 bases from V and 3 bases from J, with 12 bases between. Findings of the study overall: Spike-specific TCR breadth and depth grew following two AZD1222 doses.

This specimen consisted of peripheral blood, obtained 28 days after the second AZD1222 dose. The sequence derives from an adult who received the AZD1222 COVID-19 vaccine. This sequence joins TRBV30 and TRBJ1-2; a weak D match, TRBD1 (6 bases). The CDR3 region has the DNA TGTGCCTCCCAGGGGCAGGACTATGGCTACACCTTC. This gives the protein CASQGQDYGYTF.